Each of the 20 T cell receptor beta chains below was sequenced from the same sample in a study of T cell responses to AZD1222 COVID-19 vaccine. The repertoire was sequenced with immunoSEQ multiplex PCR; TCRdb's copy has only in-frame clones and lacks some. In the table there are 150,000 to 250,000 clones, about 89% of which are singletons. The source material was peripheral blood, sampled 28 days after the second AZD1222 dose. The receptors stem from an adult who received the AZD1222 COVID-19 vaccine.

This rearrangement joins TRBV10-3 to TRBJ2-2; a weak D match, TRBD1 (6 bases). CDR1 is ENHRY and CDR2 is SYGVKD in the germline V gene. This CDR3 contains 15 residues. V was cut by 4 bases and J by 2 bases, with 11 bases left in between. The CDR3 DNA reads TGTGCCATCAGTGTGGGCAGGGGAAACACCGGGGAGCTGTTTTTT. Translated, it gives CAISVGRGNTGELFF.

V gene TRBV12-2 combines with J gene TRBJ2-3. TRBV12-2 is listed as a pseudogene. CDR3 size: 16 residues. CDR3 in DNA: TGTGCAAGTCGCTTAAAACGGCCTTGGATTCCAGATACGCAGTATTTT. It specifies CASRLKRPWIPDTQYF.

The rearrangement uses TRBV28 and TRBJ2-3, with D tentatively TRBD1 (6 bases). The CDR3 loop spans 15 amino acids. Germline V gene lookup returns CDR1 MDHEN and CDR2 SYDVKM. The V end was cut by 6 bases, the J end by 7 bases, with 20 bases between. The chain's CDR3 is CASSLPRGSTYTQYF. The CDR3 DNA is TGTGCCAGCAGCCTCCCAAGGGGGAGCACTTATACGCAGTATTTT. Variable domain in full (rest from reference TRBV28 and TRBJ2-3): DVKVTQSSRYLVKRTGEKVFLECVQDMDHENMFWYRQDPGLGLRLIYFSYDVKMKEKGDIPEGYSVSREKKERFSLILESASTNQTSMYLCASSLPRGSTYTQYFGPGTRLTVL.

The chain combines TRBV12-3 or TRBV12-4 with TRBJ1-1; 7 positions match TRBD1. CDR3 length: 13 residues. V gave up 9 bases and J gave up 0 bases; unmatched junction bases: 4. In DNA form, the CDR3 reads TGTGCCAGTCGGACAGGAATGAACACTGAAGCTTTCTTT. Translating gives CASRTGMNTEAFF.

The chain employs TRBV7-9 and TRBJ1-4; D gene uncertain. The CDR3 runs to 15 residues. Trimming took 1 base from V and 6 from J, leaving 12 bases between them. Germline loops: CDR1 SEHNR, CDR2 FQNEAQ (reference sequence). CDR3 in DNA: TGTGCCAGCAGCTTAGAGGCCGGCCGGGATGAAAAACTGTTTTTT. The encoded protein is CASSLEAGRDEKLFF.

The gene calls are TRBV10-1 and TRBJ1-3, with D tentatively TRBD1 (6 bases). Germline V gene sequence: CDR1 WNHNN, CDR2 SYGVQD (reference sequence). The CDR3 extends over 14 amino acids. Trimming took 3 bases from V and 4 from J, leaving 10 bases between them. The CDR3 DNA follows: TGCGCCAGCAGTGAATCCAGGGGCGGAAACACCATATATTTT. It translates to CASSESRGGNTIYF.

V usage is TRBV11-3 and J usage is TRBJ2-7, with 8 positions matching TRBD1. J gave up 2 bases and V 5 bases, and 2 bases lay outside the gene matches. Germline CDR1 SGHNT, CDR2 YENEEA. There are 13 residues in the CDR3. CDR3 residues: CASSHRGTYEQYF. The CDR3 nucleotides read TGTGCCAGCAGCCACAGGGGGACCTACGAGCAGTACTTC.

The V gene is TRBV11-3, the J gene TRBJ2-7; 8 bases are a match to TRBD1. With 5 bases clipped from V and 1 base from J, the junction kept 4 bases outside the gene matches. The CDR3 contains 14 residues. Germline values: CDR1 SGHNT, CDR2 YENEEA. DNA for the CDR3: TGTGCCAGCAGCCATTGGGACAGGTCCTACGAGCAGTACTTC. Translating gives CASSHWDRSYEQYF. The variable domain in full, completed from reference TRBV11-3 and TRBJ2-7, reads EAGVVQSPRYKIIEKKQPVAFWCNPISGHNTLYWYLQNLGQGPELLIRYENEEAVDDSQLPKDRFSAERLKGVDSTLKIQPAELGDSAVYLCASSHWDRSYEQYFGPGTRLTVT.

The J gene is TRBJ1-1, the V gene TRBV18; D not certain. Trimming took off 2 bases at V and 0 bases at J, with 4 bases between the two ends. Germline V gene lookup returns CDR1 KGHSH and CDR2 LQKENI. CDR3 length equals 13 residues. The CDR3 region is CASSPNLNTEAFF. The CDR3 DNA reads TGTGCCAGCTCACCAAACCTGAACACTGAAGCTTTCTTT.

Here the CDR3 DNA reads TGTGCCAGCAGCTTAGGACAGGGGTCGGGCACTGAAGCTTTCTTT. Translation gives CASSLGQGSGTEAFF. The J gene is TRBJ1-1, the V gene TRBV5-4, with 9 positions matching TRBD1. V was pared by 2 bases and J by 4 bases, with 6 bases of the junction left unmatched. Germline V gives CDR1 SGHNT, CDR2 YYREEE (reference sequence). This CDR3 region has 15 residues.

This chain uses TRBV10-1 with TRBJ2-1, with D possibly matching TRBD2 (6 bases). The CDR3 length is 18 residues. Between the trimmed V and J ends, which lost 10 bases and 4 bases, there was a span of 29 bases. Germline loops: CDR1 WNHNN, CDR2 SYGVQD (reference sequence). DNA for the CDR3: TGCGCCAAACCCCCCCAGCGGGTATCCGAAAGTTCTTACAATGAGCAGTTCTTC. This translates into CAKPPQRVSESSYNEQFF.

V gene TRBV3-1 (or the pseudogene TRBV3-2) combines with J gene TRBJ1-6; D is unresolved. The CDR3 is 11 amino acids. Germline-derived CDR1 and CDR2 are LGHDT and YNNKEL (reference sequence). The V gene lost 3 bases and the J gene lost 10 bases, with 4 bases spanning the gap. This CDR3 is CASSQGSPLHF. In DNA, the CDR3 is TGTGCCAGCAGCCAGGGGTCACCCCTCCACTTT.

This clone has ten or more counts. The chain carries TRBV30 and TRBJ2-7; D unclear. Germline CDR1 GTSNPN, CDR2 SVGIG (reference sequence). V lost 5 bases and J lost 1, with 12 bases in between. This CDR3 comprises 13 residues. The CDR3 nucleotides read TGTGCCTGGGGTAACTCGAAGTCCTACGAGCAGTACTTC. Amino acids: CAWGNSKSYEQYF.

The V and J genes are TRBV7-9 and TRBJ1-1, with a tentative D call TRBD1 (5 bases). This CDR3 is 13 amino acids long. CDR1 and CDR2 from the germline V gene are SEHNR and FQNEAQ (reference sequence). V was trimmed by 2 bases and J by 10 bases, leaving 14 bases between them. As DNA, the CDR3 is TGTGCCAGCAGCTTACCGGGGGGGAAGGGAGCTTTCTTT. It codes for CASSLPGGKGAFF.

Notes on this clone: One junction end disagrees with the germline gene, perhaps due to a read error. The rearrangement uses TRBV18 and TRBJ2-6; weak D call: TRBD1 (5 bases). The CDR3 covers 17 residues. Germline V lookup: CDR1 KGHSH, CDR2 LQKENI. CDR3 sequence reads: CANSPPPGPSGANVLTF. In DNA, the CDR3 is TGTGCCAACTCACCACCGCCAGGGCCCTCTGGGGCCAACGTCCTGACTTTC.

This chain connects TRBV10-1 to TRBJ2-7, with D possibly matching TRBD1 (7 bases). Trimming shortened V by 6 bases and J by 2 bases, and 17 bases separated the two germline ends. CDR1 is WNHNN, CDR2 SYGVQD, per germline (reference sequence). The CDR3 spans 15 residues. The CDR3 coding sequence is TGCGCCAGCAGGCCGGTACAGGGGACTGCCTACGAGCAGTACTTC. Amino acids: CASRPVQGTAYEQYF.

V and J are TRBV27 and TRBJ2-7; TRBD2 might be the D (5 bases). Germline V lookup: CDR1 MNHEY, CDR2 SMNVEV (reference sequence). V was trimmed by 3 bases and J by 9 bases, leaving 21 bases between them. The CDR3 contains 15 residues. The CDR3 protein is CASSFAGVASYGQYF. The CDR3 nucleotides are TGTGCCAGCAGTTTCGCTGGAGTAGCGTCTTATGGGCAGTACTTC.

This clone was picked up a small number of times. Here the CDR3 DNA reads TGTGCCAGCAGTTTACTCCTAGCCAGAGTGCAGTTCTTC. Translation: CASSLLLARVQFF. V gene TRBV27 combines with J gene TRBJ2-1; D is perhaps TRBD2 (5 bases). With 2 bases removed from V and 12 bases from J, the gap between germline ends came to 14 bases. Per the germline V gene, CDR1 is MNHEY and CDR2 is SMNVEV (reference sequence). This CDR3 spans 13 amino acids.

The V call is TRBV10-3, the J call TRBJ2-6, with D uncertain. Germline values: CDR1 ENHRY, CDR2 SYGVKD. V was shortened by 7 bases and J by 0 bases, with 10 bases between the two germline ends. There are 15 residues in the CDR3. The CDR3 spells CAITGEASGANVLTF. CDR3 DNA sequence: TGTGCCATCACCGGCGAAGCCTCTGGGGCCAACGTCCTGACTTTC.

Regarding this clone: The junction differs from germline at one of its ends, possibly a read error. The sample contains more than one DNA sequence encoding this CDR3. The V and J genes are TRBV5-5 and TRBJ2-2; 7 bases line up with TRBD2. Germline V gene sequence: CDR1 SGHKS, CDR2 YYEKEE (reference sequence). The CDR3 totals 15 residues. CDR3 nucleotides: TGTGCCAGCAAAGTCGGGGGGAGCAGCACCGGGGAGCTATTTTTT. Translated: CASKVGGSSTGELFF.